One and the same sample provided the 14 T cell receptor beta chains below, sequenced in a study of metastatic and nonmetastatic thyroid tumors. No patient received treatment before thyroid surgery. TCRdb re-analyzed the PCR reads through MiXCR. The sample records about 22,000 clones, 15% to 20% being singletons. The sequenced sample consisted of adjacent normal tissue. Every receptor here comes from a male donor with papillary thyroid cancer or a benign thyroid nodule (not recorded which). Some clones in this sample may be carry-over from other donors' samples.

Comment on this clone: Possible read error: a much larger clone is one base away. V and J are TRBV20-1 and TRBJ2-5; D not certain. The CDR3 sequence is 12 residues long. Germline CDR1 is DFQATT and CDR2 is SNEGSKA (reference sequence). In DNA form, the CDR3 reads TGCCGTGCTAGAGAAGGATTGGAGACCCAGTACTTC. This sequence encodes CRAREGLETQYF.

By share of the sample, this clone is medium-sized. The V call is TRBV20-1, the J call TRBJ1-5; 12 bases agree with TRBD1. After removal of 6 bases from V and 6 bases from J, the junction contained 9 bases not matched to a gene. Germline CDR1 reads DFQATT; CDR2 reads SNEGSKA (reference sequence). The CDR3 length is 15 residues. This CDR3 reads CSAPGTGGSGQPQHF. CDR3 nucleotide sequence: TGCAGTGCCCCCGGGACAGGGGGCAGTGGTCAGCCCCAGCATTTT.

This clone has a count of ten or more. V is TRBV11-2 and J is TRBJ2-4, with D tentatively TRBD2 (7 bases). Germline CDR1 reads SGHAT; CDR2 reads FQNNGV. The CDR3 contains 15 residues. The germline V and J ends were trimmed by 3 bases and 5 bases, with 14 bases remaining between them. Written as DNA, the CDR3 is TGTGCCAGCAGCTTGGGCGGGGGCATGGAAAACATTCAGTACTTC. The encoded protein is CASSLGGGMENIQYF.

About this clone itself: A read error may produce the germline difference seen at one junction end. The identical CDR3 is also encoded by other nucleotide sequences in the sample. This chain joins TRBV11-2 and TRBJ2-3; the D is unclear. CDR3 length equals 16 residues. Germline V gene sequence: CDR1 SGHAT, CDR2 FQNNGV. The CDR3 DNA reads as TGTGCCAGCAGCTTAGATATGGGAATAGGGTCAGATACTCAGTACTTT. It specifies CASSLDMGIGSDTQYF.

With respect to this clone: Mismatch with germline at one junction end may stem from a read error. This rearrangement joins TRBV12-3 or TRBV12-4 to TRBJ1-6; D not certain. The length of the CDR3 is 13 residues. In DNA form, the CDR3 reads TGTGCCAGCAGTATATCCCTAGGATCACACCTCCACTTT. Residues: CASSISLGSHLHF.

The rearrangement joins TRBV6-5 to TRBJ1-5; no reliable D call. The V and J ends lost 0 bases and 5 bases respectively, with 5 bases between them. The CDR3 sequence is 13 residues long. Per germline, CDR1 MNHEY and CDR2 SVGAGI. The CDR3 nucleotides read TGTGCCAGCAGTTACTCAAGCGATCAGCCCCAGCATTTT. Protein sequence: CASSYSSDQPQHF.

As concerns this clone: The germline gene is not matched at one end of the junction; a read error may be the cause. The V gene is TRBV18, the J gene TRBJ2-1, with 8 bases that match TRBD2. The germline CDR1 and CDR2 sequences are KGHSH and LQKENI. The CDR3 is made up of 17 amino acids. Here the CDR3 reads CAISPRASPGGYNEQFF. CDR3 in DNA: TGTGCCATCTCACCAAGGGCGAGTCCGGGAGGGTACAATGAGCAGTTCTTC. Combining the CDR3 with reference TRBV18 and TRBJ2-1 gives the whole variable domain NAGVMQNPRHLVRRRGQEARLRCSPMKGHSHVYWYRQLPEEGLKFMVYLQKENIIDESGMPKERFSAEFPKEGPSILRIQQVVRGDSAAYFCAISPRASPGGYNEQFFGPGTRLTVL.

A few counts support this clone. One end of the junction is discordant with germline, which a read error may explain. The rearrangement uses TRBV6-1 and TRBJ2-1, with 10 positions matching TRBD2. Germline CDR1 is MNHNS and CDR2 is SASEGT. This CDR3 is 15 amino acids long. The CDR3 DNA reads TGTGCCAGCATCTCTAGCGGGAGCTCCTACAATGATCAGTTCTTC. Its translation: CASISSGSSYNDQFF.

There are many counts of this clone. The chain joins TRBV20-1 to TRBJ1-2, with 7 bases aligning to TRBD1. The V segment lost 3 bases and the J segment 7 bases; nucleotides outside the gene matches: 14. The germline V gene has CDR1 DFQATT and CDR2 SNEGSKA (reference sequence). This CDR3 contains 15 residues. CDR3 bases: TGCAGTGCTAGTCCCCATGACAGGGACGGACCTGGCTACACCTTC. Translation gives CSASPHDRDGPGYTF.

This clone was recorded at least ten times. The genes are TRBV5-6 and TRBJ2-2; possibly TRBD1 or TRBD2 for D (6 bases each). Trimming shortened V by 4 bases and J by 7 bases, and 11 bases separated the two germline ends. The CDR3 contains 13 residues. Germline V gene data show CDR1 as SGHDT and CDR2 as YYEEEE. The CDR3 loop reads CASSGGTIGELFF. In nucleotides, the CDR3 is TGTGCCAGCAGCGGCGGGACAATCGGGGAGCTGTTTTTT.

This clone was seen many times. The rearrangement links TRBV20-1 to TRBJ2-7; D possibly matches TRBD1 or TRBD2 (5 bases each). This CDR3 has 11 amino acids. Germline CDR1 and CDR2: DFQATT and SNEGSKA (reference sequence). V dropped 5 bases and J dropped 5 bases, with 10 bases sitting between them. CDR3: CSAPGQNEQYV. The CDR3 DNA is TGCAGTGCTCCGGGGCAGAACGAGCAGTACGTC.

In its sample, this clone is medium-sized (0.01 to 0.1%). The chain carries TRBV12-3 or TRBV12-4 and TRBJ1-1; no reliable D call. V dropped 1 base and J dropped 0 bases, with 3 bases sitting between them. This CDR3 comprises 13 residues. The DNA for the CDR3 is TGTGCCAGCAGTTTAGGCATGAACACTGAAGCTTTCTTT. Its protein is CASSLGMNTEAFF.

The chain links TRBV2 to TRBJ1-5; 7 bases agree with TRBD1. There are 18 residues in the CDR3. Trimming removed 3 bases from V and 0 bases from J; junction bases left unmatched: 11. Germline CDR1 reads SNHLY; CDR2 reads FYNNEI. The CDR3 loop reads CASSERETGTVSNQPQHF. The CDR3 coding sequence is TGTGCCAGCAGTGAGCGGGAGACAGGGACAGTTAGCAATCAGCCCCAGCATTTT. Complete variable domain (other parts from reference TRBV2 and TRBJ1-5): EPEVTQTPSHQVTQMGQEVILRCVPISNHLYFYWYRQILGQKVEFLVSFYNNEISEKSEIFDDQFSVERPDGSNFTLKIRSTKLEDSAMYFCASSERETGTVSNQPQHFGDGTRLSIL.

This clone has ten or more counts. This chain joins TRBV6-1 and TRBJ2-5; 9 bases are a match to TRBD2. Losses at the gene ends were 5 bases for V and 2 bases for J; bases not matched to a gene: 9. Germline-derived CDR1 and CDR2 are MNHNS and SASEGT. CDR3 size: 16 residues. CDR3 residues: CASSLTSGTPQETQYF. As DNA, the CDR3 is TGTGCCAGCAGTTTGACTAGCGGCACCCCACAAGAGACCCAGTACTTC.